Below are 32 T cell receptor beta chains sequenced from a single sample in a study of blood T cell repertoires in COVID-19 (TCRdb year 2020). Preparation of the library involved the immunoSEQ multiplex PCR assay. TCRdb obtained this table from immuneACCESS and retained in-frame rearrangements with V and J assigned. These tables miss some clones; where compared with another copy, unresolved V genes account for less than half of the shortfall, and the remainder is unexplained. For this sample the table gives some 250,000 clones, of which about nine tenths were detected only once. The biggest ten clones account for around 16% of the sample. Sequencing input: PBMCs or T cells enriched from blood (not recorded which). The receptors derive from a man aged 18 to 35 who had recovered from COVID-19.

The chain joins TRBV10-3 to TRBJ2-1; 8 nucleotides match TRBD2. CDR3 length: 15 residues. CDR1 ENHRY and CDR2 SYGVKD come from the germline V gene. V trimming: 2 bases; J trimming: 8 bases; junction bases outside the gene matches: 8. CDR3 protein: CAISEGLAGVDEQFF. The CDR3 nucleotides read TGTGCCATCAGTGAGGGACTAGCAGGAGTCGATGAGCAGTTCTTC.

The chain uses TRBV19 and TRBJ1-2, with 7 bases aligning to TRBD1. Looked up from germline, CDR1 is LNHDA and CDR2 is SQIVND (reference sequence). The junction had 10 bases not matched to a gene; V was cut back by 2 bases and J by 1 base. The CDR3 length is 17 residues. The CDR3 nucleotides read TGTGCCAGTAGTATACAACGAGGGACAGCTGATAACTATGGCTACACCTTC. It yields the protein CASSIQRGTADNYGYTF.

The gene calls are TRBV7-2 and TRBJ1-2, with 11 bases aligning to TRBD1. CDR1 and CDR2 (germline): SGHTA, FQGNSA. The trim removed 2 bases at V and 6 bases at J, leaving 5 bases unmatched. The CDR3 loop spans 15 amino acids. CDR3: CASSLLGQGVDGYTF. Here the CDR3 DNA reads TGTGCCAGCAGCTTATTGGGACAGGGGGTCGATGGCTACACCTTC.

This chain uses TRBV7-9 with TRBJ2-5, with 9 bases fitting TRBD2. The trim removed 2 bases at V and 4 bases at J, leaving 14 bases unmatched. In germline, CDR1 is SEHNR, CDR2 FQNEAQ (reference sequence). CDR3 length: 18 amino acids. CDR3: CASSLPSGKVGYRETQYF. CDR3 nucleotide sequence: TGTGCCAGCAGCTTACCTAGCGGGAAGGTGGGGTACAGAGAGACCCAGTACTTC.

The chain couples TRBV10-2 to TRBJ2-3, with TRBD2 identical over 7 bases. V shed 5 bases, J shed 0 bases, and the junction held 14 bases outside the gene matches. The CDR3 has 18 amino acids. Germline values: CDR1 WSHSY, CDR2 SAAADI. CDR3 DNA: TGCGCCAGCAGTCCTAAGACTAGCACCTACCATAGCACAGATACGCAGTATTTT. This codes for CASSPKTSTYHSTDTQYF.

The chain employs TRBV6-2 or TRBV6-3 and TRBJ1-4; 7 bases are a match to TRBD1. V gave up 4 bases and J gave up 8 bases; unmatched junction bases: 10. The CDR3 extends over 15 amino acids. Per the germline V gene, CDR1 is MNHEY and CDR2 is SVGEGT. CDR3 in DNA: TGTGCCAGCAGTTGGAGACAGGGAGGAGGAGAAAAACTGTTTTTT. Translated: CASSWRQGGGEKLFF.

The chain has TRBV6-5 and TRBJ2-7; a possible D gene is TRBD2 (5 bases). Germline assignment: CDR1 MNHEY and CDR2 SVGAGI. V lost 2 bases to trimming and J lost 4 bases, with 15 bases between them. There are 15 residues in the CDR3. The CDR3 DNA reads as TGTGCCAGCAGTTACCCCCGGGGTAGCCGATACGAGCAGTACTTC. This gives the protein CASSYPRGSRYEQYF.

The chain uses TRBV5-1 and TRBJ2-2; D ambiguous. Germline values: CDR1 SGHRS, CDR2 YFSETQ. Trimming stripped 0 bases from V and 8 bases from J, with 14 bases between. This CDR3 contains 15 residues. The CDR3 protein is CASSLDLFSLGELFF. Written as DNA, the CDR3 is TGCGCCAGCAGCTTGGATCTGTTCTCTCTGGGGGAGCTGTTTTTT. Complete variable domain (other parts from reference TRBV5-1 and TRBJ2-2): KAGVTQTPRYLIKTRGQQVTLSCSPISGHRSVSWYQQTPGQGLQFLFEYFSETQRNKGNFPGRFSGRQFSNSRSEMNVSTLELGDSALYLCASSLDLFSLGELFFGEGSRLTVL.

The table lists this clone with a count of one. This chain joins TRBV7-6 and TRBJ1-1, with D perhaps TRBD1 (6 bases). The V end lost 0 bases, the J end lost 1 base, and 9 bases lay between the germline ends. The CDR3 is 15 amino acids. In germline, CDR1 is SGHVS, CDR2 FNYEAQ. The CDR3 sequence is CASSLAQTGNTEAFF. The CDR3 DNA sequence: TGTGCCAGCAGCTTAGCACAGACAGGGAACACTGAAGCTTTCTTT.

The rearrangement joins TRBV27 to TRBJ2-7, with D tentatively TRBD1 (5 bases). V lost 7 bases to trimming and J lost 4 bases, with 8 bases between them. Germline V gene sequence: CDR1 MNHEY, CDR2 SMNVEV (reference sequence). The CDR3 is 11 residues long. CDR3 sequence: CASTQGYEQYF. CDR3 sequence (DNA): TGTGCCAGCACTCAGGGATACGAGCAGTACTTC.

V usage is TRBV18 and J usage is TRBJ2-7, with 8 bases aligning to TRBD1. Germline V gene data show CDR1 as KGHSH and CDR2 as LQKENI. The CDR3 is made up of 17 amino acids. V was clipped by 2 bases and J by 5 bases; unmatched bases: 14. In DNA form, the CDR3 reads TGTGCCAGCTCACCAGGGACAGGAGGAGTGGTAGCCCACGAGCAGTACTTC. Amino acids: CASSPGTGGVVAHEQYF.

This chain joins TRBV7-2 and TRBJ1-6; tentative D call: TRBD1 (6 bases). This CDR3 spans 16 amino acids. Germline CDR1 and CDR2: SGHTA and FQGNSA. V shed 5 bases and J shed 5 bases, with 16 bases lying between them. CDR3 protein: CASSLSGTRDNSPLHF. Written as DNA, the CDR3 is TGTGCCAGCAGCCTATCCGGGACAAGGGATAATTCACCCCTCCACTTT. The full variable domain, its missing parts supplied by reference TRBV7-2 and TRBJ1-6, is GAGVSQSPSNKVTEKGKDVELRCDPISGHTALYWYRQSLGQGLEFLIYFQGNSAPDKSGLPSDRFSAERTGGSVSTLTIQRTQQEDSAVYLCASSLSGTRDNSPLHFGNGTRLTVT.

The chain employs TRBV5-1 and TRBJ2-1, with 8 positions matching TRBD2. This CDR3 has 16 amino acids. Germline V CDR1 and CDR2: SGHRS, YFSETQ. V shed 3 bases and J 5 bases; nucleotides not matched to a gene: 10. The DNA of the CDR3 is TGCGCCAGCAGCTCAATGTTTAGCGGGGTCGACAATGAGCAGTTCTTC. This sequence encodes CASSSMFSGVDNEQFF. Supplemented by reference TRBV5-1 and TRBJ2-1, the full variable domain reads KAGVTQTPRYLIKTRGQQVTLSCSPISGHRSVSWYQQTPGQGLQFLFEYFSETQRNKGNFPGRFSGRQFSNSRSEMNVSTLELGDSALYLCASSSMFSGVDNEQFFGPGTRLTVL.

V and J are TRBV9 and TRBJ2-2, with 7 bases aligning to TRBD2. The CDR3 spans 13 residues. V lost 5 bases to trimming and J lost 5 bases; unmatched junction nucleotides: 3. Germline CDR1 SGDLS, CDR2 YYNGEE. The CDR3 protein is CASRAGRTGELFF. CDR3 nucleotides: TGTGCCAGCAGAGCGGGGCGTACCGGGGAGCTGTTTTTT.

The gene calls are TRBV28 and TRBJ1-5; a weak D match, TRBD1 (5 bases). This CDR3 has 16 amino acids. Trimming pared 4 bases from V and 6 bases from J, leaving 19 bases between. Germline V CDR1 and CDR2: MDHEN, SYDVKM. CDR3 nucleotide sequence: TGTGCCAGCAGTTCGAAGCTGCAGGGTATCCGTCAGCCCCAGCATTTT. It yields the protein CASSSKLQGIRQPQHF.

J is TRBJ1-1 and V is TRBV25-1, with TRBD1 matching over 8 bases. J lost 4 bases, V lost 4 bases, and 5 bases had no gene match. This CDR3 has 14 residues. Germline lookup yields CDR1 MGHDK and CDR2 SYGVNS. This chain's CDR3 is CASSVTGVGTEAFF. DNA for the CDR3: TGTGCCAGCAGTGTGACAGGGGTAGGCACTGAAGCTTTCTTT.

This clone has ten or more counts. This chain links TRBV5-4 with TRBJ2-7, with D possibly being TRBD1 (5 bases). Germline CDR1 SGHNT, CDR2 YYREEE (reference sequence). This CDR3 region has 12 residues. V was shortened by 4 bases and J by 5 bases, with 10 bases between the two germline ends. CDR3: CASSGAEDEQYF. The CDR3 DNA reads as TGTGCCAGCAGCGGGGCCGAGGACGAGCAGTACTTC.

This chain uses TRBV4-2 with TRBJ2-1, with a possible D match to TRBD2 (6 bases). The CDR3 has 15 amino acids. Germline CDR1 and CDR2: LGHNA and YNFKEQ. The V end was cut by 4 bases, the J end by 8 bases, with 18 bases between. The CDR3 DNA is TGTGCCAGCAGCCCCAGTCAGAGGGAGGTACATGAGCAGTTCTTC. Protein sequence: CASSPSQREVHEQFF.

The chain is built from TRBV9 and TRBJ2-1; no reliable D call. The CDR3 sequence is 17 residues long. Trimming stripped 1 base from V and 0 bases from J, with 14 bases between. Looked up from germline, CDR1 is SGDLS and CDR2 is YYNGEE. The CDR3 sequence is CASSVLAGVSSYNEQFF. DNA for the CDR3: TGTGCCAGCAGCGTACTGGCAGGTGTGAGCTCCTACAATGAGCAGTTCTTC.

The rearrangement joins TRBV28 to TRBJ2-7; 12 bases agree with TRBD2. Germline CDR1 reads MDHEN; CDR2 reads SYDVKM. The CDR3 contains 17 residues. V gave up 4 bases and J gave up 2 bases; unmatched junction bases: 9. DNA of the CDR3: TGTGCCAGCAGTTCCCCCTCTAGCGGGAGGGCCGCCTACGAGCAGTACTTC. Encoded protein: CASSSPSSGRAAYEQYF.

The chain has TRBV5-4 and TRBJ2-5, with a possible D match to TRBD2 (6 bases). The germline gives CDR1 SGHNT, CDR2 YYREEE (reference sequence). The CDR3 sequence is 12 residues long. Trimming removed 4 bases from V and 12 bases from J, with 16 bases in between. Written as DNA, the CDR3 is TGTGCCAGCAGCGGGGGGTACCCCCCTGAGTACTTC. It codes for CASSGGYPPEYF.

The CDR3 DNA is TGTGCCAGCAGCTCTGCGGCAACTAATGAAAAACTGTTTTTT. It yields the protein CASSSAATNEKLFF. V and J are TRBV5-4 and TRBJ1-4; D is unclear. Germline values: CDR1 SGHNT, CDR2 YYREEE (reference sequence). Trimming took 3 bases from V and 0 from J, leaving 6 bases between them. This CDR3 is 14 amino acids long.

This sequence joins TRBV5-1 and TRBJ2-1; 7 nucleotides align to TRBD1. This CDR3 is built from 16 residues. The junction had 5 bases not matched to a gene; V was cut back by 0 bases and J by 2 bases. CDR1 SGHRS and CDR2 YFSETQ come from the germline V gene. The CDR3 DNA reads TGCGCCAGCAGCTTGGCCCCGGGACAGACCTACAATGAGCAGTTCTTC. Its translation is CASSLAPGQTYNEQFF.

V gene TRBV27 combines with J gene TRBJ1-1; TRBD1 aligns across 9 bases. The CDR3 is 14 amino acids. V lost 2 bases, J lost 5 bases, and 3 bases stayed unmatched. CDR1 is MNHEY, CDR2 SMNVEV, per germline (reference sequence). Here the CDR3 DNA reads TGTGCCAGCAGTTTACTCGGGACAGGGACTGAAGCTTTCTTT. Translation gives CASSLLGTGTEAFF.

The chain combines TRBV6-4 with TRBJ1-4; a weak D match, TRBD1 (6 bases). Trimming removed 3 bases at V and 4 bases at J, with 12 bases between. The CDR3 spans 15 residues. The germline V gene encodes CDR1 MRHNA and CDR2 SNTAGT. The CDR3 nucleotides are TGTGCCAGCAGTGAAGGGGGACCGGGTAATGAAAAACTGTTTTTT. This sequence encodes CASSEGGPGNEKLFF.

This sequence joins TRBV4-1 and TRBJ1-1; the D is unclear. Trimming took 3 bases from V and 1 from J, leaving 18 bases between them. Germline V gives CDR1 MGHRA, CDR2 YSYEKL. This CDR3 region has 17 residues. The chain's CDR3 is CASSHLGRSKRNTEAFF. The CDR3 bases are TGCGCCAGCAGCCATCTTGGGCGATCGAAGAGGAACACTGAAGCTTTCTTT.

The J gene is TRBJ2-7, the V gene TRBV3-1 (or the pseudogene TRBV3-2), with 10 positions matching TRBD2. Per germline, CDR1 LGHDT and CDR2 YNNKEL (reference sequence). The CDR3 consists of 16 residues. V lost 0 bases, J lost 4 bases, and 6 bases stayed unmatched. The CDR3 region is CASSQEGSGGRYEQYF. CDR3 in DNA: TGTGCCAGCAGCCAAGAGGGTAGCGGGGGGCGTTACGAGCAGTACTTC.

This clone was counted a few times. Other DNA sequences within the sample encode an identical CDR3. The chain combines TRBV6-5 with TRBJ1-1; D is perhaps TRBD1 (5 bases). V was trimmed by 5 bases and J by 0 bases, leaving 7 bases between them. In germline, CDR1 is MNHEY, CDR2 SVGAGI. The CDR3 has 13 amino acids. In DNA form, the CDR3 reads TGTGCCAGCAGTCGACAGCTGAACACTGAAGCTTTCTTT. Translating it yields CASSRQLNTEAFF.

This clone was seen only a few times. The chain recombines TRBV6-4 with TRBJ1-2; 9 bases map to TRBD1. Germline V gene lookup returns CDR1 MRHNA and CDR2 SNTAGT. CDR3 length: 16 amino acids. V lost 4 bases and J lost 5; bases outside the gene matches: 11. CDR3 protein: CASSASPGQGSYGYTF. The CDR3 DNA follows: TGTGCCAGCAGTGCCTCTCCGGGACAGGGATCATATGGCTACACCTTC.

This clone was counted once. The chain recombines TRBV18 with TRBJ2-7, with 11 bases lining up with TRBD2. The trim removed 4 bases at V and 3 bases at J, leaving 5 bases unmatched. This CDR3 has 15 residues. Germline assignment: CDR1 KGHSH and CDR2 LQKENI. CDR3 DNA sequence: TGTGCCAGCTCACGGAGGACTAGCGGGTACTACGAGCAGTACTTC. This codes for CASSRRTSGYYEQYF.

The chain recombines TRBV10-3 with TRBJ2-3; 9 nucleotides agree with TRBD2. Germline CDR1 is ENHRY and CDR2 is SYGVKD. The length of the CDR3 is 14 residues. The V and J ends lost 7 bases and 5 bases, in that order; junction bases with no gene match: 7. CDR3 coding DNA: TGTGCCATCAAGGCGGGGGGGCAGGTAGATACGCAGTATTTT. Its protein is CAIKAGGQVDTQYF.

The chain uses TRBV28 and TRBJ2-7; 8 bases line up with TRBD2. The germline gives CDR1 MDHEN, CDR2 SYDVKM. This CDR3 is 14 amino acids long. V was clipped by 2 bases and J by 7 bases; unmatched bases: 7. CDR3 coding DNA: TGTGCCAGCAGTTTACGAGCGGGAGTAGAAGAGCAGTACTTC. As protein: CASSLRAGVEEQYF. Full variable domain (remainder filled in from reference TRBV28 and TRBJ2-7): DVKVTQSSRYLVKRTGEKVFLECVQDMDHENMFWYRQDPGLGLRLIYFSYDVKMKEKGDIPEGYSVSREKKERFSLILESASTNQTSMYLCASSLRAGVEEQYFGPGTRLTVT.